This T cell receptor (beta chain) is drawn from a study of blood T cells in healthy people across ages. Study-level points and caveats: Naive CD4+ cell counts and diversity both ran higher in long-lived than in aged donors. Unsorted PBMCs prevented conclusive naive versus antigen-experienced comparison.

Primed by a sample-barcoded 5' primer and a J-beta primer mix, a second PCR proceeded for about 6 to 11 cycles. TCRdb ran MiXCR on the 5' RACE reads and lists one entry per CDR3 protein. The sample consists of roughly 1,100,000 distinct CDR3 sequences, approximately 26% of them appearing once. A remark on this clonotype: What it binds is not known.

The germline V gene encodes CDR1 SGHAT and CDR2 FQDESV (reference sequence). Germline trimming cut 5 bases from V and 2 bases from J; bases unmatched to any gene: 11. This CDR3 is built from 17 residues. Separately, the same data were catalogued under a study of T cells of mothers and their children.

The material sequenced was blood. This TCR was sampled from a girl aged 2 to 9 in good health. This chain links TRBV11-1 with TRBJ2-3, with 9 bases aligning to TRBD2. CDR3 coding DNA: TGTGCCAGCAGCCTGCCTTCGACTAGCGGTACCACAGATACGCAGTATTTT. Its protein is CASSLPSTSGTTDTQYF.